One sample yielded the 15 T cell receptor beta chains listed below, sequenced in a study of regulatory T cells in long-lasting Graves disease. Libraries of TCR beta came from iRepertoire HTBI primers plus Arm-PCR of CDR3 regions. TCRdb re-called the multiplex PCR reads through MiXCR, storing one row per CDR3 protein. The sample holds fewer than 650,000 distinct CDR3 sequences; 16% are singletons and the top ten take about 20%. Time point described: newly diagnosed GD, antithyroid drugs for less than 3 months. Construction of the TCR library relied on RNA isolated from PBMCs. These data are also associated with another study on T cells in Graves' hyperthyroidism and ophthalmopathy.

The material was peripheral blood mononuclear cells (PBMCs), obtained at new diagnosis, from a patient treated with antithyroid drugs. The receptors here all came from a woman younger than 45 with Graves disease.

This clonotype showed up many times. The J gene is TRBJ1-1, the V gene TRBV6-1, with D perhaps TRBD1 (5 bases). V gave up 5 bases and J gave up 7 bases, with 17 bases separating them. CDR1 is MNHNS and CDR2 is SASEGT in the germline V gene. This CDR3 has 14 residues. The CDR3: CASSLGDGPYEAFF. CDR3 sequence (DNA): TGTGCCAGCAGTCTGGGGGACGGCCCATATGAAGCTTTCTTT.

At least ten counts were recorded for this clonotype. This sequence joins TRBV2 and TRBJ2-2; the D call may be TRBD1 or TRBD2 (5 bases each). Germline V CDR1 and CDR2: SNHLY, FYNNEI. Trimming removed 0 bases at V and 2 bases at J, with 7 bases between. The CDR3 has 15 residues. In DNA form, the CDR3 reads TGTGCCAGCAGTGAAGCGAGGGGTAACACCGGGGAGCTGTTTTTT. Translating it yields CASSEARGNTGELFF.

This clonotype came up many times. The V gene is TRBV28, the J gene TRBJ2-7, with D possibly being TRBD2 (5 bases). This CDR3 has 13 residues. V dropped 3 bases and J dropped 5 bases, with 11 bases sitting between them. Germline values: CDR1 MDHEN, CDR2 SYDVKM. For the CDR3, the DNA is TGTGCCAGCAGTTTTCGGGCAGCGGACGAGCAGTACTTC. Translating gives CASSFRAADEQYF. Drawing the rest from reference TRBV28 and TRBJ2-7, the complete variable domain is DVKVTQSSRYLVKRTGEKVFLECVQDMDHENMFWYRQDPGLGLRLIYFSYDVKMKEKGDIPEGYSVSREKKERFSLILESASTNQTSMYLCASSFRAADEQYFGPGTRLTVT.

The chain carries TRBV19 and TRBJ2-5, with 9 positions matching TRBD2. This CDR3 has 15 residues. CDR1 LNHDA and CDR2 SQIVND come from the germline V gene (reference sequence). CDR3 DNA: TGTGCTACGTCCTATAGCGGGAGTTCGCAAGAGACCCAGTACTTC. Its translation: CATSYSGSSQETQYF.

This clonotype was seen only a few times. This chain uses TRBV6-1 with TRBJ1-6; weak D call: TRBD1 (5 bases). The germline gives CDR1 MNHNS, CDR2 SASEGT. The CDR3 covers 15 residues. Trimming stripped 6 bases from V and 5 bases from J, with 14 bases between. For the CDR3, the DNA is TGTGCCAGCAGAGAGCCGGGGCCTCATAATTCACCCCTCCACTTT. It specifies CASREPGPHNSPLHF.

In its sample, this clonotype was seen many times. The chain couples TRBV29-1 to TRBJ2-1; D not resolved. Germline assignment: CDR1 SQVTM and CDR2 ANQGSEA. V was trimmed by 6 bases and J by 4 bases, leaving 13 bases between them. This CDR3 is built from 13 residues. The CDR3 is CSVGRSRYNEQFF. CDR3 nucleotide sequence: TGCAGCGTGGGAAGGAGTCGGTACAATGAGCAGTTCTTC.

The V and J genes are TRBV19 and TRBJ1-6, with D uncertain. This CDR3 is built from 12 residues. Trimming removed 6 bases at V and 10 bases at J, with 10 bases between. Germline assignment: CDR1 LNHDA and CDR2 SQIVND (reference sequence). The CDR3 DNA reads as TGTGCCAGTAGCGACCCCGGGTCACCCCTCCACTTT. Translating gives CASSDPGSPLHF. Based on the CDR3 plus reference TRBV19 and TRBJ1-6, the full variable domain is DGGITQSPKYLFRKEGQNVTLSCEQNLNHDAMYWYRQDPGQGLRLIYYSQIVNDFQKGDIAEGYSVSREKKESFPLTVTSAQKNPTAFYLCASSDPGSPLHFGNGTRLTVT.

This clonotype appeared a few times. This sequence joins TRBV7-8 and TRBJ2-2, with TRBD2 matching 12 bases. The CDR3 consists of 20 residues. V lost 4 bases, J lost 3 bases, and 15 bases stayed unmatched. CDR1 and CDR2 (germline): SGHVS, FQNEAQ. The CDR3 sequence is CASSSPPTSGSFPDTGELFF. The CDR3 DNA reads TGTGCCAGCAGCTCGCCGCCGACTAGCGGGAGTTTTCCGGACACCGGGGAGCTGTTTTTT.

This clonotype was seen a handful of times. The genes are TRBV6-1 and TRBJ2-3; 9 bases line up with TRBD2. Unmatched junction bases numbered 10, after V lost 8 bases and J lost 4 bases. Per the germline V gene, CDR1 is MNHNS and CDR2 is SASEGT. The CDR3 is 15 residues long. In DNA form, the CDR3 reads TGTGCCAGCCGAGGGGGGCGGACTAGCGCAGATACGCAGTATTTT. Its protein is CASRGGRTSADTQYF.

This clonotype appeared many times. The rearrangement uses TRBV20-1 and TRBJ1-2; TRBD1 agrees at 7 bases. Germline V gene lookup returns CDR1 DFQATT and CDR2 SNEGSKA (reference sequence). With V trimmed by 3 bases and J by 3 bases, 4 bases remained unmatched. The CDR3 length is 13 residues. The CDR3 DNA sequence: TGCAGTGCTAGGATCAGGGGGGACTATGGCTACACCTTC. Its protein is CSARIRGDYGYTF.

This clonotype came up a few times. This chain connects TRBV30 to TRBJ2-7; a weak D match, TRBD1 (5 bases). The V end was cut by 0 bases, the J end by 3 bases, with 15 bases between. This CDR3 is 15 amino acids long. The germline V gene has CDR1 GTSNPN and CDR2 SVGIG (reference sequence). For the CDR3, the DNA is TGTGCCTGGAGTGTACGTTGGGGCGAGAGCTACGAGCAGTACTTC. Amino acid sequence: CAWSVRWGESYEQYF.

This clonotype was found a few times. This chain links TRBV3-1 with TRBJ2-7; D may be TRBD1 (5 bases). Looked up from germline, CDR1 is LGHDT and CDR2 is YNNKEL (reference sequence). There are 14 residues in the CDR3. V lost 0 bases to trimming and J lost 4 bases, with 10 bases between them. CDR3 protein: CASSQDFRAYEQYF. The CDR3 bases are TGTGCCAGCAGCCAAGACTTCAGGGCTTACGAGCAGTACTTC.

This clonotype came up many times. CDR3 protein: CASSLATLASLDEQFF. CDR3 DNA sequence: TGTGCCAGCAGTTTAGCGACCCTAGCGTCGCTCGATGAGCAGTTCTTC. V is TRBV12-3 or TRBV12-4 and J is TRBJ2-1; possible D gene TRBD2, 6 bases. Trimming shortened V by 0 bases and J by 8 bases, and 17 bases separated the two germline ends. The CDR3 is made up of 16 amino acids.

In this sample, this clonotype turned up many times. J is TRBJ2-6 and V is TRBV2; D is possibly TRBD2 (5 bases). CDR3 length: 16 amino acids. V lost 1 base, J lost 4 bases, and 11 bases lay in between. Germline-derived CDR1 and CDR2 are SNHLY and FYNNEI. CDR3 in DNA: TGTGCCAGCAGTGAAGGTCCCGGGGTCGGGGCCAACGTCCTGACTTTC. Translated: CASSEGPGVGANVLTF. Variable domain in full (rest from reference TRBV2 and TRBJ2-6): EPEVTQTPSHQVTQMGQEVILRCVPISNHLYFYWYRQILGQKVEFLVSFYNNEISEKSEIFDDQFSVERPDGSNFTLKIRSTKLEDSAMYFCASSEGPGVGANVLTFGAGSRLTVL.

This clonotype was recorded at least ten times. The chain carries TRBV6-1 and TRBJ1-2; D not resolved. Deletions cut 4 bases from V and 2 bases from J, with 8 bases between. This CDR3 spans 13 amino acids. Looked up from germline, CDR1 is MNHNS and CDR2 is SASEGT. The CDR3 sequence is CASSVQPNYGYTF. CDR3 DNA: TGTGCCAGCAGTGTCCAACCAAACTATGGCTACACCTTC.